The 6 T cell receptor beta chains below come from one sample, sequenced in a study of T cell responses to AZD1222 COVID-19 vaccine. The method was immunoSEQ multiplex PCR; TCRdb's version includes in-frame clones alone and lacks a portion of them. The sample lists under 100,000 clones, 90% to 95% seen once, with roughly 4.8% in the top ten. The specimen comprised peripheral blood, sampled on day 0 of AZD1222 vaccination. The receptor set was obtained from an adult in good health.

The rearrangement joins TRBV6-1 to TRBJ1-1; D may be TRBD1 (5 bases). The V end was cut by 0 bases, the J end by 7 bases, with 12 bases between. CDR1 and CDR2 from the germline V gene are MNHNS and SASEGT. This CDR3 is 14 amino acids long. The CDR3 here is CASSEAKRGNEAFF. The CDR3 DNA is TGTGCCAGCAGTGAAGCGAAAAGGGGTAATGAAGCTTTCTTT.

V is TRBV6-1 and J is TRBJ1-6; D is unresolved. V was shortened by 5 bases and J by 10 bases, with 9 bases between the two germline ends. The CDR3 runs 12 residues. CDR1 and CDR2 (germline): MNHNS, SASEGT. The CDR3 sequence is CASSSLSSPLHF. The CDR3 DNA reads TGTGCCAGCAGTTCACTTAGCTCACCCCTCCACTTT.

The chain carries TRBV21-1 and TRBJ1-4; TRBD1, the table's D call, was not compared with the DNA. TRBV21-1 counts as a pseudogene. The CDR3 extends over 18 amino acids. DNA of the CDR3: TGTGCCAGCAGCGCCAAAGACGGCAACCCAGGAATTAATGAAAAACTGTTTTTT. Amino acids: CASSAKDGNPGINEKLFF.

The chain links TRBV7-2 to TRBJ1-6; 9 positions match TRBD1. Trimming removed 5 bases from V and 10 bases from J; junction bases left unmatched: 9. CDR1 and CDR2 (germline): SGHTA, FQGNSA. The CDR3 sequence is 15 residues long. CDR3 region: CASSTSRTGDSPLHF. The CDR3, as DNA: TGTGCCAGCAGCACTTCCCGGACAGGGGACTCACCCCTCCACTTT.

This chain links TRBV2 with TRBJ2-4, with 9 bases that match TRBD2. Germline loops: CDR1 SNHLY, CDR2 FYNNEI. The CDR3 is 18 residues long. The trim removed 3 bases at V and 8 bases at J, leaving 17 bases unmatched. CDR3 sequence reads: CASSEGGLARRLVDIQYF. The CDR3 bases are TGTGCCAGCAGTGAGGGAGGACTAGCGCGCAGACTGGTAGACATTCAGTACTTC.

The V call is TRBV28, the J call TRBJ1-2; TRBD1 is a possible D gene (5 bases). Trimming left V 1 base short and J 2 bases short, with 8 bases between. The CDR3 loop spans 14 amino acids. Germline V gives CDR1 MDHEN, CDR2 SYDVKM. The DNA for the CDR3 is TGTGCCAGCAGTTTATACCCAGGGAACTATGGCTACACCTTC. This sequence encodes CASSLYPGNYGYTF.